The 20 T cell receptor beta chains below all came from one sample that was sequenced in a study of T-cell memory formation after mild COVID-19. One entry per CDR3 protein results from TCRdb running MiXCR on the 5' RACE reads. Among about 270,000 distinct CDR3 sequences listed, approximately 19% were seen once. Sequences were obtained from PBMCs or a T cell subset sorted from them (not recorded which). These TCRs come from a man younger than 30 who had mild COVID-19 (a few samples of this study predate the infection). Cell type and time point are not known.

This chain links TRBV4-1 with TRBJ2-5; TRBD2 might be the D (6 bases). This CDR3 spans 15 amino acids. Germline V CDR1 and CDR2: MGHRA, YSYEKL. Between the trimmed V and J ends, which lost 0 bases and 2 bases, there was a span of 10 bases. The CDR3 sequence: CASSQETRKQETQYF. As DNA, the CDR3 is TGCGCCAGCAGCCAAGAGACTAGGAAACAAGAGACCCAGTACTTC.

The V call is TRBV6-2 or TRBV6-3, the J call TRBJ2-1, with 9 bases fitting TRBD2. The germline gives CDR1 MNHEY, CDR2 SVGEGT. Trimming at V came to 7 bases and at J to 6 bases, leaving 10 bases not matched to a gene. This CDR3 is built from 15 residues. CDR3 sequence reads: CASIIAGGYGNEQFF. CDR3 DNA sequence: TGTGCCAGCATTATCGCGGGGGGGTACGGCAATGAGCAGTTCTTC.

This chain uses TRBV4-2 with TRBJ1-3; weak D call: TRBD1 (6 bases). CDR1 LGHNA and CDR2 YNFKEQ come from the germline V gene. This CDR3 has 15 residues. Deletions cut 3 bases from V and 3 bases from J, with 12 bases between. The CDR3 coding sequence is TGTGCCAGCAGCCAGCTCAGGGGATTTGGAAACACCATATATTTT. Residues: CASSQLRGFGNTIYF.

The genes are TRBV6-5 and TRBJ1-5; tentatively, D is TRBD1 (5 bases). Germline CDR1 and CDR2: MNHEY and SVGAGI. This CDR3 comprises 13 residues. V dropped 5 bases and J dropped 6 bases, with 11 bases sitting between them. The CDR3 nucleotides read TGTGCCAGCAGTCTTTCAGGGTTTCAGCCCCAGCATTTT. Translating it yields CASSLSGFQPQHF.

This clonotype was counted a few times. CDR3 sequence reads: CASSLRGWAYTF. The CDR3 DNA reads as TGTGCCAGCAGTTTAAGGGGGTGGGCCTACACCTTC. The chain has TRBV12-3 or TRBV12-4 and TRBJ1-2; a possible D gene is TRBD1 (6 bases). Deletions cut 2 bases from V and 10 bases from J, with 11 bases between. The CDR3 has 12 residues.

V is TRBV11-2 and J is TRBJ1-2, with a tentative D call TRBD1 (5 bases). This CDR3 contains 14 residues. V lost 5 bases, J lost 7 bases, and 17 bases lay in between. Germline-derived CDR1 and CDR2 are SGHAT and FQNNGV. CDR3 protein: CASSPLQGNTGYTF. Written as DNA, the CDR3 is TGTGCCAGCAGCCCCCTTCAGGGAAATACTGGCTACACCTTC.

Only a few counts were recorded for this clonotype. V is TRBV15 and J is TRBJ2-3; weak D call: TRBD1 (6 bases). The germline CDR1 and CDR2 sequences are LNHNV and YYDKDF (reference sequence). CDR3 size: 16 residues. Trimming pared 0 bases from V and 8 bases from J, leaving 18 bases between. The CDR3 DNA reads as TGTGCCACCAGCAGAGATAGGGAGTGGGGACATGGTACGCAGTATTTT. Amino acids: CATSRDREWGHGTQYF.

This chain joins TRBV9 and TRBJ2-5, with 12 nucleotides matching TRBD2. V trimming: 4 bases; J trimming: 5 bases; junction bases outside the gene matches: 6. CDR3 length: 15 amino acids. Germline-derived CDR1 and CDR2 are SGDLS and YYNGEE. The CDR3 DNA reads as TGTGCCAGCAGCTCCAGACTAGCGGGGGCCGAGACCCAGTACTTC. Amino acid sequence: CASSSRLAGAETQYF. Complete variable domain (other parts from reference TRBV9 and TRBJ2-5): DSGVTQTPKHLITATGQRVTLRCSPRSGDLSVYWYQQSLDQGLQFLIQYYNGEERAKGNILERFSAQQFPDLHSELNLSSLELGDSALYFCASSSRLAGAETQYFGPGTRLLVL.

The sample holds a few counts of this clonotype. This chain joins TRBV10-3 and TRBJ2-2; 7 nucleotides line up with TRBD2. Germline CDR1 and CDR2: ENHRY and SYGVKD. After removal of 4 bases from V and 3 bases from J, the junction contained 2 bases not matched to a gene. This CDR3 is 14 amino acids long. The CDR3 coding sequence is TGTGCCATCAGTGCCGCGGGGGACACCGGGGAGCTGTTTTTT. It specifies CAISAAGDTGELFF.

This chain links TRBV2 with TRBJ2-5; 7 bases agree with TRBD2. Per germline, CDR1 SNHLY and CDR2 FYNNEI. V dropped 0 bases and J dropped 6; count of bases not matched to a gene: 7. CDR3 length: 15 residues. This chain's CDR3 is CASSEAGEGWQTQYF. The CDR3 DNA reads TGTGCCAGCAGTGAAGCGGGGGAGGGTTGGCAGACCCAGTACTTC.

This clonotype appeared a few times. This sequence joins TRBV5-1 and TRBJ2-1; 11 nucleotides match TRBD2. V shed 5 bases, J shed 2 bases, and the junction held 3 bases outside the gene matches. CDR1 is SGHRS, CDR2 YFSETQ, per germline. The CDR3 is 15 amino acids. In DNA, the CDR3 is TGCGCCAGCAGGGGGACTAGCGGCCCCTACAATGAGCAGTTCTTC. Its protein product is CASRGTSGPYNEQFF.

The CDR3 reads CSVEDKGADTQYF. The CDR3 region has the DNA TGCAGCGTTGAAGATAAGGGGGCAGATACGCAGTATTTT. The chain joins TRBV29-1 to TRBJ2-3; weak D call: TRBD1 (6 bases). The CDR3 is made up of 13 amino acids. The V gene's germline CDR1 is SQVTM and CDR2 ANQGSEA. Trimming cost V 0 bases and J 4 bases, with 8 bases left between them.

The V call is TRBV5-1, the J call TRBJ2-6; D ambiguous. Germline V CDR1 and CDR2: SGHRS, YFSETQ. Trimming took 0 bases from V and 2 from J, leaving 6 bases between them. The CDR3 totals 15 residues. The CDR3 DNA sequence: TGCGCCAGCAGCTTGGGAACGGCTGGGGCCAACGTCCTGACTTTC. The encoded protein is CASSLGTAGANVLTF.

A few counts support this clonotype. The rearrangement links TRBV6-2 or TRBV6-3 to TRBJ1-5, with D perhaps TRBD1 (5 bases). The length of the CDR3 is 14 residues. Germline lookup yields CDR1 MNHEY and CDR2 SVGEGT. The ends were cut back, 2 bases at V and 6 bases at J, with 11 bases in the middle. CDR3 amino acids: CASSYEGKFQPQHF. The CDR3 bases are TGTGCCAGCAGTTACGAGGGGAAATTTCAGCCCCAGCATTTT.

DNA of the CDR3: TGTGCCAGCACCCCCTACAAGACAGGGCCCCAGCATTTT. Translating it yields CASTPYKTGPQHF. The V gene is TRBV12-3 or TRBV12-4, the J gene TRBJ1-5; D perhaps matches TRBD1 (6 bases). Trimming cost V 7 bases and J 9 bases, with 16 bases left between them. This CDR3 has 13 amino acids.

This clonotype was detected a few times. This sequence joins TRBV6-5 and TRBJ2-5, with D unclear. The CDR3 sequence is 16 residues long. Germline CDR1 is MNHEY and CDR2 is SVGAGI. V lost 0 bases and J 0 bases, leaving 11 bases between the germline ends. CDR3 loop: CASSYSGAADQETQYF. CDR3 DNA sequence: TGTGCCAGCAGTTACTCGGGCGCAGCCGACCAAGAGACCCAGTACTTC.

This clonotype was recorded a few times. This chain links TRBV28 with TRBJ2-5, with 8 bases aligning to TRBD1. The CDR3 runs to 13 residues. V shed 6 bases, J shed 7 bases, and the junction held 7 bases outside the gene matches. Germline V gene lookup returns CDR1 MDHEN and CDR2 SYDVKM. The CDR3 DNA follows: TGTGCCAGCAGCCGGACAGGGTGGACGACCCAGTACTTC. Its translation is CASSRTGWTTQYF. Combining the CDR3 with reference TRBV28 and TRBJ2-5 gives the whole variable domain DVKVTQSSRYLVKRTGEKVFLECVQDMDHENMFWYRQDPGLGLRLIYFSYDVKMKEKGDIPEGYSVSREKKERFSLILESASTNQTSMYLCASSRTGWTTQYFGPGTRLLVL.

This rearrangement joins TRBV18 to TRBJ1-4, with D unresolved. Between the trimmed V and J ends, which lost 8 bases and 6 bases, there was a span of 16 bases. The germline V gene has CDR1 KGHSH and CDR2 LQKENI. This CDR3 comprises 14 residues. The CDR3 nucleotides are TGTGCCAGCCACCCCCCAAGCGGGGATGAAAAACTGTTTTTT. This gives the protein CASHPPSGDEKLFF.

CDR3 nucleotide sequence: TGTGCCAGCAGTTTAGGGCAGCCTTTACCTTTTAATCAGCCCCAGCATTTT. This translates into CASSLGQPLPFNQPQHF. The chain is built from TRBV12-3 or TRBV12-4 and TRBJ1-5; D is unresolved. V lost 1 base to trimming and J lost 4 bases, with 17 bases between them. This CDR3 has 17 amino acids.

The chain combines TRBV4-2 with TRBJ1-5; D uncertain. CDR1 LGHNA and CDR2 YNFKEQ come from the germline V gene. Trimming cost V 0 bases and J 1 base, with 7 bases left between them. This CDR3 region has 15 residues. Here the CDR3 reads CASSQDQRSNQPQHF. The CDR3 DNA reads as TGTGCCAGCAGCCAAGATCAACGCAGCAATCAGCCCCAGCATTTT.